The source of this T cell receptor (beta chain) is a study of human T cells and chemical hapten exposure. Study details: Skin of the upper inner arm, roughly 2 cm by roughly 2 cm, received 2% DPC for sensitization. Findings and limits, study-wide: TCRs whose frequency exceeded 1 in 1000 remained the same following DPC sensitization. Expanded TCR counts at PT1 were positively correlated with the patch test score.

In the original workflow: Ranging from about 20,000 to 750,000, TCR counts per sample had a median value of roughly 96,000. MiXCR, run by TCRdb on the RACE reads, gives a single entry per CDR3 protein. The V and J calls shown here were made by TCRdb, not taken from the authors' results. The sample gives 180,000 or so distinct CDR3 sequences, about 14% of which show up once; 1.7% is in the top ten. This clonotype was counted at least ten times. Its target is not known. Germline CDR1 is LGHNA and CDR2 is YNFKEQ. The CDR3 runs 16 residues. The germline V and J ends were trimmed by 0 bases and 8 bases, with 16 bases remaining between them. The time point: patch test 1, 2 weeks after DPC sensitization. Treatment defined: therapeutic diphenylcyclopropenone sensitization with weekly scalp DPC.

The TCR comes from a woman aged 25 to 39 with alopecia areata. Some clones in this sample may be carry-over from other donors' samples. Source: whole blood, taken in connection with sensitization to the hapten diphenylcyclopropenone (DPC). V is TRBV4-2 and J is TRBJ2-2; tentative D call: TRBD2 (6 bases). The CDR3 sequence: CASSQDLGGSSGELFF. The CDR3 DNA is TGTGCCAGCAGCCAAGATCTCGGGGGATCATCAGGGGAGCTGTTTTTT.